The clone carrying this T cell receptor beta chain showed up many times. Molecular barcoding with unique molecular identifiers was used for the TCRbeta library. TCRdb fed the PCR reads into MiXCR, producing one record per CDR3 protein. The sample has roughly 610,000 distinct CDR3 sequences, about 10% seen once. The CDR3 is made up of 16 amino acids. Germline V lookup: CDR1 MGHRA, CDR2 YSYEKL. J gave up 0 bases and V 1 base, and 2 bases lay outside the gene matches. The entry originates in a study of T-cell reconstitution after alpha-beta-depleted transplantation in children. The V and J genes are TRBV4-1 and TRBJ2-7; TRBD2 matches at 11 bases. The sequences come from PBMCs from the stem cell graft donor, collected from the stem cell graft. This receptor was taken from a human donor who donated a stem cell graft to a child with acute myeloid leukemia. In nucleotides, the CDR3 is TGCGCCAGCAGCCAAGCGGGACTAGCGGACTCCTACGAGCAGTACTTC. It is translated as CASSQAGLADSYEQYF.